The 8 T cell receptor beta chains listed next were all sequenced from one sample in a study of monozygotic twins with inflammatory bowel disease. From the 5' RACE reads, TCRdb lists one entry per CDR3 protein and no DNA. Recorded for this sample: around 97,000 distinct CDR3 sequences. Sequencing was carried out using blood. The receptors here all came from a human donor with ulcerative colitis or Crohn's disease, or a healthy co-twin of an affected twin (not recorded which).

V is TRBV24-1 and J is TRBJ2-5; TCRdb gives TRBD1 as the D gene, but with no DNA this cannot be confirmed. The CDR3 covers 15 residues. Germline CDR1 is KGHDR and CDR2 is SFDVKD. CDR3 region: CATSELGQGGETQYF.

The chain combines TRBV12-3 or TRBV12-4 with TRBJ2-6; no DNA is available, so the TRBD1 call from TCRdb remains unchecked. The length of the CDR3 is 17 residues. The CDR3 is CASSLRDRAYGANVLTF.

The chain joins TRBV12-3 or TRBV12-4 to TRBJ2-7. This CDR3 is built from 14 residues. CDR3 region: CASSYRRSSYEQYF.

This chain links TRBV12-3 or TRBV12-4 with TRBJ1-5; TCRdb reports TRBD1, a call that lacks DNA to check it against. The CDR3 is made up of 12 amino acids. The CDR3 loop is CASKTGSQPQHF.

The chain couples TRBV7-2 to TRBJ2-5; TCRdb outputs TRBD2, but without DNA this stays unchecked. Germline V CDR1 and CDR2: SGHTA, FQGNSA. This CDR3 comprises 15 residues. CDR3 protein: CASSLAGAHQETQYF.

The CDR3 region is CASSLDHTEGYF. The rearrangement uses TRBV7-2 and TRBJ2-4. The germline V gene encodes CDR1 SGHTA and CDR2 FQGNSA. The CDR3 totals 12 residues.

This chain links TRBV10-3 with TRBJ2-7. The germline gives CDR1 ENHRY, CDR2 SYGVKD. The CDR3 consists of 11 residues. CDR3 amino acids: CAISGDYEQYF.

The chain employs TRBV28 and TRBJ2-7; TCRdb picks TRBD1, but there is no DNA to check that call. Germline CDR1 reads MDHEN; CDR2 reads SYDVKM. This CDR3 is built from 16 residues. The CDR3 sequence is CASSSTSQGTGLEQYF. Drawing the rest from reference TRBV28 and TRBJ2-7, the complete variable domain is DVKVTQSSRYLVKRTGEKVFLECVQDMDHENMFWYRQDPGLGLRLIYFSYDVKMKEKGDIPEGYSVSREKKERFSLILESASTNQTSMYLCASSSTSQGTGLEQYFGPGTRLTVT.